This entry is about one T cell receptor beta chain. Its cognate antigen is unknown. This sample stems from a study of shared clonotypes between healthy human individuals. Overall study context: A couple of women and a few men aged 18 to 49 served as donors. Study-wide results and caveats: Blood was the sole source, and tissue repertoires probably differ. Compared with clonotypes that all four donors shared, non-shared clonotypes had lower generation probabilities.

It was CD45RO-negative cells, positively selected for CCR7, that made up naive CD8 cells, with terminally differentiated effector memory CD45RA+ cells excluded. Those who donated, Caucasian adults without exception, all lived in Nashville, Tennessee. V lost 2 bases and J lost 1, with 9 bases in between. The V gene's germline CDR1 is SGHTA and CDR2 FQGNSA. The CDR3 totals 15 residues. The protocol was immunoSEQ multiplex PCR, while the TCRdb copy is restricted to in-frame clones and leaves out a portion. The sample has more than 2 million clones, about 95% seen once. This clonotype originated in a man between 18 and 35 years old in good health. The chain joins TRBV7-2 to TRBJ1-5; D perhaps matches TRBD1 (5 bases). The specimen was naive CD8+ T cells sorted from blood. The CDR3 is CASSLTQESNQPQHF. The CDR3 nucleotides read TGTGCCAGCAGCTTAACACAGGAAAGCAATCAGCCCCAGCATTTT. Full variable domain (outside the CDR3, taken from reference TRBV7-2 and TRBJ1-5): GAGVSQSPSNKVTEKGKDVELRCDPISGHTALYWYRQSLGQGLEFLIYFQGNSAPDKSGLPSDRFSAERTGGSVSTLTIQRTQQEDSAVYLCASSLTQESNQPQHFGDGTRLSIL.